The clone carrying this T cell receptor (beta chain) has just a few counts. No antigen is known for it. Germline V gene lookup returns CDR1 SGDLS and CDR2 YYNGEE. V lost 3 bases and J lost 0, with 16 bases in between. CDR3 length equals 17 residues. Produced via immunoSEQ multiplex PCR; TCRdb's table is partial and in-frame only. The sample holds tens of thousands of clones, roughly 80% seen once. As to time point: week 35, safety follow-up. Vaccine doses each comprised 300 ug of mutant IDH1 20-mer peptide, with topical imiquimod. This specimen comes from a study of a mutant IDH1 vaccine in newly diagnosed glioma. Study in general: Patients received vaccination from 4-6 weeks after radiotherapy alone, or with temozolomide cycles. Week 35 was safety follow-up visit V12; week 47 was end-of-study visit V13. Before enrollment, patients got radiotherapy alone, temozolomide alone, or mostly the combination. Mean patient age was approximately 40 years; approximately 62% were male and approximately 40% female.

This sample comprised PBMCs, obtained from a glioma patient whose treatment included an IDH1 peptide vaccine. The receptor was isolated from a woman aged 18-30 years with glioma. The chain recombines TRBV9 with TRBJ1-5, with D maybe TRBD1 (6 bases). CDR3 residues: CASSEGGGGDSNQPQHF. The CDR3 DNA is TGTGCCAGCAGCGAGGGGGGTGGAGGAGATAGCAATCAGCCCCAGCATTTT.